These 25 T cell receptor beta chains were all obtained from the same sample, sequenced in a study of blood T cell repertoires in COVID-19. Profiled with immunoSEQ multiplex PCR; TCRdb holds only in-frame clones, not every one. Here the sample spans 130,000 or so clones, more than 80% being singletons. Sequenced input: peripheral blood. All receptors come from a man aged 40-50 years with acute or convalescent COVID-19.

CDR3 amino acids: CASSSLPQGSTEAFF. CDR3 nucleotides: TGTGCCAGTAGTTCTCTCCCGCAGGGAAGTACTGAAGCTTTCTTT. The chain recombines TRBV19 with TRBJ1-1, with D possibly TRBD1 on 5 matching bases. This CDR3 has 15 residues. The germline V gene encodes CDR1 LNHDA and CDR2 SQIVND (reference sequence). Trimming took 5 bases from V and 5 from J, leaving 18 bases between them.

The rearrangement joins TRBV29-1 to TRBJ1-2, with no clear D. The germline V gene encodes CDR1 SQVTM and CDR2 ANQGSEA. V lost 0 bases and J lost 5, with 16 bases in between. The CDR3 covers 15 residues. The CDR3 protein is CSVEEPPPTDYGYTF. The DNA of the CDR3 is TGCAGCGTTGAAGAACCACCCCCAACAGATTATGGCTACACCTTC.

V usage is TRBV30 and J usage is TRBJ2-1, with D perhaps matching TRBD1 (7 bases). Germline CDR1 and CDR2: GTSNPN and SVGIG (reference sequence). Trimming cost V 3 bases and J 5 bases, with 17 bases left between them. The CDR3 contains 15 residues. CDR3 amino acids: CAWRPPGGPHNEQFF. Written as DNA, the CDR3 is TGTGCCTGGAGACCCCCAGGGGGGCCCCACAATGAGCAGTTCTTC. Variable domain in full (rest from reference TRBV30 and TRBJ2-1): SQTIHQWPATLVQPVGSPLSLECTVEGTSNPNLYWYRQAAGRGLQLLFYSVGIGQISSEVPQNLSASRPQDRQFILSSKKLLLSDSGFYLCAWRPPGGPHNEQFFGPGTRLTVL.

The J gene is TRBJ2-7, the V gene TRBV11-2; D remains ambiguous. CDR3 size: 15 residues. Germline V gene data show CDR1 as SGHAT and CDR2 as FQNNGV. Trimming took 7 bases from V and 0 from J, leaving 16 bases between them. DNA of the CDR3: TGTGCCAGCAACCCTCTGGCGGTGAGCTCCTACGAGCAGTACTTC. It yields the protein CASNPLAVSSYEQYF.

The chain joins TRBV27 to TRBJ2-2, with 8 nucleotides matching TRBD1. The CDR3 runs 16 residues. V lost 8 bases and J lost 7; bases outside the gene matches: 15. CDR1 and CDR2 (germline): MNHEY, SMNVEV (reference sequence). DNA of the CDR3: TGTGCCAGCCCCCCTAGAGCACAGGGGGAAGTCGGGGAGCTGTTTTTT. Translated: CASPPRAQGEVGELFF.

Here the CDR3 reads CASSYMADYEQYF. CDR3 DNA: TGTGCCAGCAGTTACATGGCCGATTACGAGCAGTACTTC. The chain has TRBV6-5 and TRBJ2-7, with unresolved D. There are 13 residues in the CDR3. Germline CDR1 and CDR2: MNHEY and SVGAGI. V was pared by 2 bases and J by 4 bases, with 9 bases between.

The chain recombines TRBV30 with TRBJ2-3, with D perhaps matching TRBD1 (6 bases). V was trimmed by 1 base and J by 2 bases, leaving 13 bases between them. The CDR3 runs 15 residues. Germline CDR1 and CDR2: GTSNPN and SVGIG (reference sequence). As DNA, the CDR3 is TGTGCCTGGAGTGACAGGGCCCGGGTCACAGATACGCAGTATTTT. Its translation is CAWSDRARVTDTQYF.

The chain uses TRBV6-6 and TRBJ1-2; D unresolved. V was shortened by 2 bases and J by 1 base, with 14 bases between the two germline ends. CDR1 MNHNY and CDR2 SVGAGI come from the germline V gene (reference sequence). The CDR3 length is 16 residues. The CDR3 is CASSYKIVGVNYGYTF. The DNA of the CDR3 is TGTGCCAGCAGTTACAAGATCGTCGGGGTTAACTATGGCTACACCTTC.

The CDR3, as DNA: TGTGCCAGCTACAGGGACCTCTGGGACGGCACCATATATTTT. Protein sequence: CASYRDLWDGTIYF. The chain combines TRBV18 with TRBJ1-3; a possible D gene is TRBD1 (6 bases). Germline V lookup: CDR1 KGHSH, CDR2 LQKENI. This CDR3 region has 14 residues. V was trimmed by 7 bases and J by 9 bases, leaving 19 bases between them. Complete variable domain (other parts from reference TRBV18 and TRBJ1-3): NAGVMQNPRHLVRRRGQEARLRCSPMKGHSHVYWYRQLPEEGLKFMVYLQKENIIDESGMPKERFSAEFPKEGPSILRIQQVVRGDSAAYFCASYRDLWDGTIYFGEGSWLTVV.

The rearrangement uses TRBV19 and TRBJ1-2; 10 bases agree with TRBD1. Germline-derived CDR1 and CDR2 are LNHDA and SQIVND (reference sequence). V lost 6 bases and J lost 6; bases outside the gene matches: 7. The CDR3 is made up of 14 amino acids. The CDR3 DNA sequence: TGTGCCAGTAGGAAACAGGGACAGGGGAATGGCTACACCTTC. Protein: CASRKQGQGNGYTF.

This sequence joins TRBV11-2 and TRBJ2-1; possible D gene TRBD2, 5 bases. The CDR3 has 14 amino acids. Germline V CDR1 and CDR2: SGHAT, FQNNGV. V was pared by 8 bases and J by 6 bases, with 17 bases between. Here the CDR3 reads CASRIGGGGNEQFF. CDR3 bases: TGTGCCAGCCGAATAGGCGGAGGCGGCAATGAGCAGTTCTTC.

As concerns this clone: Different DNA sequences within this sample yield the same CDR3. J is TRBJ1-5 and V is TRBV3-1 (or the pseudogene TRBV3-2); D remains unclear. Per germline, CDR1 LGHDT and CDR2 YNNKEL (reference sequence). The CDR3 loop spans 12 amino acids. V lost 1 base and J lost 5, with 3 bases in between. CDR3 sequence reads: CASSQADQPQHF. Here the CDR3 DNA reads TGTGCCAGCAGCCAAGCCGATCAGCCCCAGCATTTT.

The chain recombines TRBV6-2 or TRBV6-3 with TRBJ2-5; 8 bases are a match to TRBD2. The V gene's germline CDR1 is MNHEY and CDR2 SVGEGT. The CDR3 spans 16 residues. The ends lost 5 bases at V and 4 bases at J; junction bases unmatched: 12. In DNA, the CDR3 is TGTGCCAGCAGTCAAACCGGGGGGGCCACACGAGAGACCCAGTACTTC. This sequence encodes CASSQTGGATRETQYF.

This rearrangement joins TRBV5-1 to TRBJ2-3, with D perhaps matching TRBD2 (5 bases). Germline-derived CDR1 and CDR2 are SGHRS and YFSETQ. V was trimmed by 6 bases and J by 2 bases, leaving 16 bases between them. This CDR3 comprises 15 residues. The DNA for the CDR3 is TGCGCCAGCAACCCTTACCCGGGGATCACAGATACGCAGTATTTT. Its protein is CASNPYPGITDTQYF.

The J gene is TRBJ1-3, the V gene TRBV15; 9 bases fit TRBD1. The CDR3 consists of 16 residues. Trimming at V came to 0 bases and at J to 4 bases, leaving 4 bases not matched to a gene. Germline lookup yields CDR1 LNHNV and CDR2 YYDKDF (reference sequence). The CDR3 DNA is TGTGCCACCAGCAGAGATTTACAGGGGGCAGGAAACACCATATATTTT. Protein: CATSRDLQGAGNTIYF.

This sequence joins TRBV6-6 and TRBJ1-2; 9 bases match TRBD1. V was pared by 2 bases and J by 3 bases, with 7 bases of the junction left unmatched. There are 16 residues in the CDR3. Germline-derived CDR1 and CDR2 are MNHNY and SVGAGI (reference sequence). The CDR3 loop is CASSYPRQGEDYGYTF. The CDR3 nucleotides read TGTGCCAGCAGTTACCCGCGACAGGGGGAGGACTATGGCTACACCTTC.

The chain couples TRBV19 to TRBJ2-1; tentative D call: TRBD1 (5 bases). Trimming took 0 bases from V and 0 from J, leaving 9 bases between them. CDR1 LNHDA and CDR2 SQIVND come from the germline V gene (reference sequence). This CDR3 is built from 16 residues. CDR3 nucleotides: TGTGCCAGTAGTATAGATTACAGGAGCTCCTACAATGAGCAGTTCTTC. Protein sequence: CASSIDYRSSYNEQFF.

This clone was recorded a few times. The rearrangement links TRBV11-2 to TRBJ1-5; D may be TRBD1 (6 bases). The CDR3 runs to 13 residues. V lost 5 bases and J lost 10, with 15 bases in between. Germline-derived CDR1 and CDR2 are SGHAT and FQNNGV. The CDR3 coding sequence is TGTGCCAGCAGCACAGGGACCGTTTCACCCCAGCATTTT. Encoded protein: CASSTGTVSPQHF.

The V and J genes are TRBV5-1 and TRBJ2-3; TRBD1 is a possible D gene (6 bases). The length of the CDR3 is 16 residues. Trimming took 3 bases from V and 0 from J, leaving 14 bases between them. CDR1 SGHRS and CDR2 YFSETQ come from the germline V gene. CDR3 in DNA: TGCGCCAGCAGCTCCGGGACACGGACTAGCACAGATACGCAGTATTTT. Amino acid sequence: CASSSGTRTSTDTQYF.

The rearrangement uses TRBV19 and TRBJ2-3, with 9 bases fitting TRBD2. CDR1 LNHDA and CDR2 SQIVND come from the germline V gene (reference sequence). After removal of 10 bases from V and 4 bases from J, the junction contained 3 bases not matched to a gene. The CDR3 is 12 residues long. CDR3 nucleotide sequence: TGTGCCACCAGCGGGGGGTCAGATACGCAGTATTTT. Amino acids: CATSGGSDTQYF.

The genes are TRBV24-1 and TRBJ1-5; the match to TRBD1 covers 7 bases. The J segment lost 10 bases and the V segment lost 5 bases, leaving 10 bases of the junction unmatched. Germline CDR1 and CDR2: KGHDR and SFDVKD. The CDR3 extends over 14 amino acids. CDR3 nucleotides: TGTGCCACCAGTGTTGGGACAGCCGATGTTCCCCAGCATTTT. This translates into CATSVGTADVPQHF.

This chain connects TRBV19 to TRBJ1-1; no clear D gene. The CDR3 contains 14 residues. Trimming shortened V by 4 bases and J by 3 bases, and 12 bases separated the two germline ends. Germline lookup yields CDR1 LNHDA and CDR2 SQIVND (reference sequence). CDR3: CASSNRGGYTEAFF. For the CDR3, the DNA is TGTGCCAGTAGTAACCGGGGAGGCTACACTGAAGCTTTCTTT.

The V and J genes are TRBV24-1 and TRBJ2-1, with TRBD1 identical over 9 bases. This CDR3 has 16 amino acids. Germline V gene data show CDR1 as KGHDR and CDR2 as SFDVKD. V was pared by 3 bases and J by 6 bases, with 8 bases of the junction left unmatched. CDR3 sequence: CATSDPRTGVRNEQFF. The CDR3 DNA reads TGTGCCACCAGTGATCCGAGGACAGGGGTACGCAATGAGCAGTTCTTC.

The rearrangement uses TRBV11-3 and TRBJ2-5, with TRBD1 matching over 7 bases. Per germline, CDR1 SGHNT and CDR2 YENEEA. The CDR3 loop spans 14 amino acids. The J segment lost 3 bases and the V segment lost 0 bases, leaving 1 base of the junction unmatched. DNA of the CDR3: TGTGCCAGCAGCTTAGACGGGACAGAAGAGACCCAGTACTTC. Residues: CASSLDGTEETQYF.

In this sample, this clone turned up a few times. This chain's CDR3 is CASRGYDEAFF. CDR3 DNA sequence: TGTGCCAGCAGGGGCTACGATGAAGCTTTCTTT. The chain is built from TRBV2 and TRBJ1-1; D gene ambiguous. Germline values: CDR1 SNHLY, CDR2 FYNNEI. The CDR3 totals 11 residues. Trimming left V 6 bases short and J 7 bases short, with 9 bases between. The whole variable domain, filled in from reference TRBV2 and TRBJ1-1, reads EPEVTQTPSHQVTQMGQEVILRCVPISNHLYFYWYRQILGQKVEFLVSFYNNEISEKSEIFDDQFSVERPDGSNFTLKIRSTKLEDSAMYFCASRGYDEAFFGQGTRLTVV.